Listed here is a single T cell receptor (beta chain). CDR1 and CDR2 (germline): SGHAT, FQNNGV. The CDR3 covers 17 residues. The V and J ends lost 5 bases and 6 bases respectively, with 26 bases between them. Authors' analysis steps: Researchers report that nucleated cell counts were estimated from reference gene primer amplification. Repertoires were generated with immunoSEQ multiplex PCR, while TCRdb's copy carries only in-frame clones and drops some. V, J and clone size were drawn from that table, and D and trimming were deduced from the DNA. The sample lists about 440,000 clones, about 90% occurring once. The sample originates from a study of blood T cell repertoires in COVID-19. Study at large: Sources were T cells, B-cell-depleted T cells, or PBMCs; the material itself was cDNA or gDNA.

Assignment of participants to cohorts was predicated upon participant-reported clinical history. The clonotype comes from a young woman with acute COVID-19. Sequences were obtained from PBMCs or T cells enriched from blood (not recorded which). The chain carries TRBV11-2 and TRBJ2-7; D might be TRBD1 (6 bases). CDR3 loop: CASSLGLASTGGFEQYF. CDR3 sequence (DNA): TGTGCCAGCAGCCTGGGATTGGCTTCGACAGGTGGCTTCGAGCAGTACTTC.